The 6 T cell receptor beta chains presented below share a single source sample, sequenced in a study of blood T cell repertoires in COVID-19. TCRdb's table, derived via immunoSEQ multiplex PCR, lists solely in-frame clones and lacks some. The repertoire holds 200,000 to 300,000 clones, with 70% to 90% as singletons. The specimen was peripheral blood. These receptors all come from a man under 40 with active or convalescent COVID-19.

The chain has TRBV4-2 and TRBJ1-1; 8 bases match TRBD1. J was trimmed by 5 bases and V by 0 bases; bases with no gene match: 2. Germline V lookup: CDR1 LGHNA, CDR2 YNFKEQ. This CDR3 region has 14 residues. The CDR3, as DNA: TGTGCCAGCAGCCAAGATACAGGGGGAACTGAAGCTTTCTTT. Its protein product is CASSQDTGGTEAFF.

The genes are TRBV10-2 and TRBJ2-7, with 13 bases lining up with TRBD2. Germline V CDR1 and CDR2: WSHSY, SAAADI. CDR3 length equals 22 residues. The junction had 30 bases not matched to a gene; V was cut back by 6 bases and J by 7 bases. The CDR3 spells CASSSLGVWTSGGSRNYEEQYF. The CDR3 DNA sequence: TGCGCCAGCAGCTCCCTGGGGGTTTGGACTAGCGGGGGATCTCGAAACTACGAGGAGCAGTACTTC.

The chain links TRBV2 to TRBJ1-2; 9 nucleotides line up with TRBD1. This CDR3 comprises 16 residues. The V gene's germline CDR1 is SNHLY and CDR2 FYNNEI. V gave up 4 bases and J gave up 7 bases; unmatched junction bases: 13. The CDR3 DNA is TGTGCCAGCAGTGCTGGGACAGGGAACCAGGGAGGTGGCTACACCTTC. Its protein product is CASSAGTGNQGGGYTF.

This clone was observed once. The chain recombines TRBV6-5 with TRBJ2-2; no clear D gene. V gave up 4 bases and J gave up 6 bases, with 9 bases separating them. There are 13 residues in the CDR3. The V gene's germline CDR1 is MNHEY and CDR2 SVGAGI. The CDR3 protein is CASSSSSAGELFF. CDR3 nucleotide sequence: TGTGCCAGCAGTTCGTCTTCGGCCGGGGAGCTGTTTTTT.

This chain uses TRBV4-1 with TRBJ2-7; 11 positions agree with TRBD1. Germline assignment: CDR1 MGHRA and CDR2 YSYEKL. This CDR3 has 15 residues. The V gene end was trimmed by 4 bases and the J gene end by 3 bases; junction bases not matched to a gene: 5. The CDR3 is CASSRVGQGVYEQYF. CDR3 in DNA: TGCGCCAGCAGCCGAGTGGGACAGGGGGTCTACGAGCAGTACTTC.

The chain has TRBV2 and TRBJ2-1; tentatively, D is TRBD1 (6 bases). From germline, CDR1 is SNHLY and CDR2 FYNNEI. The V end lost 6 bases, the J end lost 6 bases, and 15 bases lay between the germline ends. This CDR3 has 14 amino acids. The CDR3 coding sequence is TGTGCCAGCAGAGGACAGTCGATCGGCAATGAGCAGTTCTTC. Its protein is CASRGQSIGNEQFF.